A single sample gave rise to the 17 T cell receptor beta chains below, sequenced in a study of regulatory T cells in long-lasting Graves disease. Time point: newly diagnosed GD, antithyroid drugs for less than 3 months. RNA from PBMCs was the source of the TCR library. According to the study, TCR beta libraries were built with iRepertoire HTBI primers and CDR3-region Arm-PCR. MiXCR, run by TCRdb on the multiplex PCR reads, gives a single entry per CDR3 protein. The table lists 380,000 or so distinct CDR3 sequences, 15% to 20% of them singletons. This same sample was also taken into another study, of T cells in Graves' hyperthyroidism and ophthalmopathy.

Source: peripheral blood mononuclear cells (PBMCs), taken at new diagnosis, from a patient treated with antithyroid drugs. Every receptor here comes from a woman aged 18-29 years with Graves disease.

The gene calls are TRBV7-9 and TRBJ2-1, with 9 bases lining up with TRBD2. From germline, CDR1 is SEHNR and CDR2 FQNEAQ (reference sequence). The J segment lost 5 bases and the V segment lost 4 bases, leaving 6 bases of the junction unmatched. The CDR3 covers 15 residues. The CDR3 nucleotides read TGTGCCAGCAGCTCTAGCGGGATCGAGAACAATGAGCAGTTCTTC. It yields the protein CASSSSGIENNEQFF.

Notes on this clonotype: This may stem from a read error, because a much larger clone lies one nucleotide away. V is TRBV12-3 or TRBV12-4 and J is TRBJ1-5; D gene ambiguous. The CDR3 spans 12 residues. The CDR3 coding sequence is TGTGTCAGCAGTTTACTCATTCAGCCCCAGCATTTT. The encoded protein is CVSSLLIQPQHF.

This clonotype was seen only a few times. The chain joins TRBV19 to TRBJ2-7; 7 positions agree with TRBD2. In germline, CDR1 is LNHDA, CDR2 SQIVND (reference sequence). Trimming cost V 7 bases and J 3 bases; bases outside gene matches: 12. The CDR3 has 15 residues. The CDR3 loop reads CASTTRWGGVYEQYF. The CDR3, as DNA: TGTGCCAGTACCACTAGATGGGGGGGTGTCTACGAGCAGTACTTC.

This clonotype has ten or more counts. The genes are TRBV12-3 or TRBV12-4 and TRBJ2-1; D might be TRBD2 (6 bases). The V gene lost 3 bases and the J gene lost 10 bases, with 16 bases spanning the gap. This CDR3 comprises 14 residues. The CDR3 region is CASSFKAGYGEQFF. The DNA of the CDR3 is TGTGCCAGCAGTTTTAAGGCGGGGTACGGGGAGCAGTTCTTC.

This clonotype was counted between two and nine times. The chain combines TRBV6-5 with TRBJ1-5; D gene unclear. Germline values: CDR1 MNHEY, CDR2 SVGAGI. The V gene lost 2 bases and the J gene lost 6 bases, with 8 bases spanning the gap. The CDR3 sequence is 13 residues long. The CDR3 DNA reads as TGTGCCAGCAGTTACAGTCATTCTCAGCCCCAGCATTTT. It is translated as CASSYSHSQPQHF.

On this clonotype: A clone one base away is much larger, so this may be a read error. V and J are TRBV9 and TRBJ1-1; 10 bases match TRBD1. The CDR3 has 15 amino acids. V dropped 4 bases and J dropped 5; count of bases not matched to a gene: 8. Germline-derived CDR1 and CDR2 are SGDLS and YYNGEE. CDR3 in DNA: TGTGCCAGCAGCTCACGACAGGGGGCGCATACTGAAGCTTTCTTT. Translation: CASSSRQGAHTEAFF.

The chain is built from TRBV4-1 and TRBJ2-1, with 10 nucleotides matching TRBD2. The CDR3 sequence is 17 residues long. Losses at the gene ends were 3 bases for V and 0 bases for J; bases not matched to a gene: 5. Germline CDR1 MGHRA, CDR2 YSYEKL. CDR3 sequence: CASSQLAGAHSYNEQFF. CDR3 nucleotides: TGCGCCAGCAGCCAGCTAGCGGGGGCCCACTCCTACAATGAGCAGTTCTTC.

This clonotype was observed many times. The chain has TRBV11-2 and TRBJ2-7; D possibly corresponds to TRBD2 (6 bases). The CDR3 is 15 amino acids. Trimming stripped 3 bases from V and 2 bases from J, with 14 bases between. CDR1 and CDR2 (germline): SGHAT, FQNNGV. CDR3 residues: CASSFPYSGAYEQYF. CDR3 coding DNA: TGTGCCAGCAGCTTCCCCTATAGCGGAGCCTACGAGCAGTACTTC. The full variable domain, in which reference TRBV11-2 and TRBJ2-7 provide the parts outside the CDR3, is EAGVAQSPRYKIIEKRQSVAFWCNPISGHATLYWYQQILGQGPKLLIQFQNNGVVDDSQLPKDRFSAERLKGVDSTLKIQPAKLEDSAVYLCASSFPYSGAYEQYFGPGTRLTVT.

In its sample, this clonotype was seen many times. V gene TRBV12-3 or TRBV12-4 combines with J gene TRBJ1-1, with no clear D. This CDR3 is 16 amino acids long. Trimming pared 1 base from V and 4 bases from J, leaving 16 bases between. The CDR3 DNA sequence: TGTGCCAGCAGTTTAGTCATCGGGAGTGGGATCACTGAAGCTTTCTTT. As protein: CASSLVIGSGITEAFF.

This clonotype came up many times. This sequence joins TRBV6-1 and TRBJ2-2; tentative D call: TRBD2 (5 bases). This CDR3 comprises 20 residues. Germline-derived CDR1 and CDR2 are MNHNS and SASEGT. Trimming removed 5 bases from V and 5 bases from J, with 30 bases in between. CDR3 protein: CASSPQRPGKGMLRTGELFF. The CDR3 coding sequence is TGTGCCAGCAGTCCGCAAAGGCCGGGAAAAGGAATGTTGAGGACCGGGGAGCTGTTTTTT.

This clonotype was detected many times. The chain has TRBV6-5 and TRBJ2-7; 7 bases align to TRBD2. This CDR3 contains 14 residues. Germline CDR1 MNHEY, CDR2 SVGAGI. Trimming removed 2 bases from V and 3 bases from J; junction bases left unmatched: 4. The CDR3 DNA reads as TGTGCCAGCAGTTACGGGGGAGGGGACTACGAGCAGTACTTC. Translated: CASSYGGGDYEQYF.

This clonotype turned up a few times. The rearrangement uses TRBV7-9 and TRBJ1-5; 7 nucleotides line up with TRBD1. Germline CDR1 and CDR2: SEHNR and FQNEAQ (reference sequence). CDR3 length: 17 amino acids. V gave up 1 base and J gave up 5 bases; unmatched junction bases: 11. The CDR3 protein is CASSLGVGKGADQPQHF. The DNA for the CDR3 is TGTGCCAGCAGCTTAGGTGTGGGGAAGGGGGCGGATCAGCCCCAGCATTTT.

The gene calls are TRBV5-6 and TRBJ2-1, with TRBD1 identical over 7 bases. The CDR3 is made up of 15 amino acids. The germline V gene has CDR1 SGHDT and CDR2 YYEEEE. With V trimmed by 4 bases and J by 3 bases, 7 bases remained unmatched. The CDR3 DNA is TGTGCCAGCAGCGGAGCCGGGACAGTCTACAATGAGCAGTTCTTC. Its protein product is CASSGAGTVYNEQFF.

This clonotype occurred a few times. The rearrangement uses TRBV2 and TRBJ1-1; D remains ambiguous. Germline V gene data show CDR1 as SNHLY and CDR2 as FYNNEI. The germline V and J ends were trimmed by 6 bases and 6 bases, with 17 bases remaining between them. The CDR3 length is 14 residues. The CDR3 reads CASSLASYGSEAFF. The CDR3 region has the DNA TGTGCCAGCAGCTTGGCGTCGTATGGTTCTGAAGCTTTCTTT.

This clonotype was found a few times. The gene calls are TRBV4-1 and TRBJ2-3, with 10 positions matching TRBD2. CDR3 length: 16 amino acids. CDR1 and CDR2 (germline): MGHRA, YSYEKL. V was pared by 0 bases and J by 6 bases, with 6 bases of the junction left unmatched. The CDR3 region is CASSQDGSGRKDTQYF. DNA for the CDR3: TGCGCCAGCAGCCAAGATGGTAGCGGGAGGAAGGATACGCAGTATTTT.

This clonotype was detected ten times or more. The chain couples TRBV7-8 to TRBJ1-5, with TRBD1 as a possible D gene (5 bases). Germline V gene data show CDR1 as SGHVS and CDR2 as FQNEAQ. V lost 3 bases and J lost 0, with 9 bases in between. The CDR3 has 15 residues. CDR3: CASSFGANSNQPQHF. As DNA, the CDR3 is TGTGCCAGCAGCTTCGGGGCTAATAGCAATCAGCCCCAGCATTTT.

The V gene is TRBV28, the J gene TRBJ2-1; D may be TRBD1 (8 bases). V was cut by 4 bases and J by 8 bases, with 21 bases left in between. The CDR3 spans 16 residues. In germline, CDR1 is MDHEN, CDR2 SYDVKM. CDR3 protein: CASSWSGTGTTDEQFF. In DNA form, the CDR3 reads TGTGCCAGCAGTTGGAGCGGGACAGGCACCACAGATGAGCAGTTCTTC. The variable domain in full, with the rest retrieved from reference TRBV28 and TRBJ2-1, is DVKVTQSSRYLVKRTGEKVFLECVQDMDHENMFWYRQDPGLGLRLIYFSYDVKMKEKGDIPEGYSVSREKKERFSLILESASTNQTSMYLCASSWSGTGTTDEQFFGPGTRLTVL.